This T cell receptor (beta chain) was identified in a study of blood T cell repertoires in COVID-19. TCRdb's table, derived via immunoSEQ multiplex PCR, lists solely in-frame clones and lacks some. Here the sample spans hundreds of thousands of clones, approximately 90% being singletons. Living in about two dozen US areas, the participants were between roughly 18 and 95 years of age. This clone was seen a single time. The CDR3 has 15 amino acids. V lost 1 base and J 2 bases, leaving 11 bases between the germline ends. Germline V gene data show CDR1 as MNHEY and CDR2 as SMNVEV (reference sequence). The genes are TRBV27 and TRBJ1-1; tentatively, D is TRBD1 (5 bases). The sequence was collected from a man aged 35-49 years who had recovered from COVID-19. The specimen sequenced was PBMCs or T cells enriched from blood (not recorded which). The CDR3 region is CASSLLRGPNTEAFF. The CDR3 DNA sequence: TGTGCCAGCAGTTTATTGCGGGGACCAAACACTGAAGCTTTCTTT.